This T cell receptor beta chain was recovered during a study of CD8 T cells in Susac syndrome. Study-level information: There were six sequenced Susac syndrome patients with active disease and eight or nine in remission. Intravenous immunoglobulin alone or corticosteroids were being given to patients with Susac syndrome at blood draw, unless they were therapy-naive.

TCR beta sequences were obtained from blood CD8+ and CD4+ T cells. Trimming removed 0 bases at V and 1 base at J, with 10 bases between. The length of the CDR3 is 15 residues. Germline CDR1 SGDLS, CDR2 YYNGEE. Reverse transcription of roughly 0.5 to 1 ug RNA used random hexamers. MiXCR, run by TCRdb on the immunoSEQ multiplex PCR reads, gives a single entry per CDR3 protein. This table holds roughly 250,000 distinct CDR3 sequences, 90% to 97% found once. The source is a human donor with Susac syndrome. Sequenced: CD4+ T cells from PBMCs. This chain links TRBV9 with TRBJ1-1; possibly TRBD1 for D (5 bases). The DNA for the CDR3 is TGTGCCAGCAGCGTAGGTGACAGCCAGAACACTGAAGCTTTCTTT. Translation gives CASSVGDSQNTEAFF.